Presented here are 10 T cell receptor beta chains from one specimen sequenced in a study of T cell repertoires in cytomegalovirus infection. TCRdb re-analysed the reads in MiXCR, keeping a single row per CDR3 protein. Here the sample spans 700,000 to 850,000 distinct CDR3 sequences, 32% being singletons. Their antigens remain unidentified. Sample: cultured CD8+ T cells from PBMCs, taken from culture after CMV antigen stimulation. The receptors originated from a human donor in good health (CMV status not recorded). Some clones in this sample may be carry-over from other donors' samples.

This chain joins TRBV7-2 and TRBJ2-2; D is perhaps TRBD1 (6 bases). V lost 1 base to trimming and J lost 9 bases, with 12 bases between them. The CDR3 extends over 14 amino acids. Germline CDR1 reads SGHTA; CDR2 reads FQGNSA. In nucleotides, the CDR3 is TGTGCCAGCAGCTTAGGGCAGGGGCGCAGGGAGCTGTTTTTT. Amino acids: CASSLGQGRRELFF.

In this sample, this clonotype turned up once. The chain uses TRBV20-1 and TRBJ1-6; D not certain. The CDR3 covers 16 residues. Per germline, CDR1 DFQATT and CDR2 SNEGSKA (reference sequence). Trimming took off 4 bases at V and 0 bases at J, with 13 bases between the two ends. Written as DNA, the CDR3 is TGCAGTGCTAACGACGTCCAAAGCTCCTATAATTCACCCCTCCACTTT. It is translated as CSANDVQSSYNSPLHF.

The chain recombines TRBV10-3 with TRBJ2-7; 8 nucleotides line up with TRBD2. The CDR3 runs to 14 residues. Looked up from germline, CDR1 is ENHRY and CDR2 is SYGVKD. J gave up 4 bases and V 4 bases, and 6 bases lay outside the gene matches. CDR3 nucleotides: TGTGCCATCAGTGCGGGAGGGAACAGATACGAGCAGTACGTC. Protein sequence: CAISAGGNRYEQYV.

This clonotype was seen only a few times. The chain has TRBV11-2 and TRBJ2-1; the match to TRBD2 covers 9 bases. J was trimmed by 6 bases and V by 5 bases; bases with no gene match: 5. This CDR3 comprises 14 residues. Germline V gene sequence: CDR1 SGHAT, CDR2 FQNNGV. This CDR3 reads CASSPRTSANEQFF. The CDR3 DNA reads TGTGCCAGCAGCCCCCGGACTAGCGCCAATGAGCAGTTCTTC.

This clonotype was observed a few times. J is TRBJ2-7 and V is TRBV2; D is possibly TRBD2 (6 bases). V was pared by 2 bases and J by 0 bases, with 14 bases between. This CDR3 spans 16 amino acids. Germline assignment: CDR1 SNHLY and CDR2 FYNNEI. CDR3 region: CASSETPGDFSYEQYV. The CDR3 nucleotides read TGTGCCAGCAGTGAAACCCCGGGGGACTTCTCCTACGAGCAGTACGTC.

J is TRBJ2-1 and V is TRBV19; 8 bases align to TRBD2. V was clipped by 5 bases and J by 4 bases; unmatched bases: 10. The CDR3 is 16 residues long. Germline values: CDR1 LNHDA, CDR2 SQIVND (reference sequence). CDR3 in amino acids: CASSSWSGGLYNEQFF. Here the CDR3 DNA reads TGTGCCAGTAGTTCGTGGAGCGGGGGACTTTACAATGAGCAGTTCTTC.

This clonotype occurred a few times. This chain uses TRBV28 with TRBJ1-3; the D gene is possibly TRBD1 (5 bases). Germline V gene lookup returns CDR1 MDHEN and CDR2 SYDVKM. V lost 5 bases and J lost 0, with 11 bases in between. The CDR3 has 15 amino acids. CDR3 amino acids: CASSPRDGSGNTIYF. The DNA of the CDR3 is TGTGCCAGCAGTCCCCGGGACGGCTCTGGAAACACCATATATTTT.

Concerning this clonotype itself: A much larger clone differs from this one at a single base, so this may be a read error. The CDR3 protein is CASSPIAGQYNEQLF. For the CDR3, the DNA is TGTGCCAGCTCACCAATAGCGGGGCAATACAATGAGCAGTTATTC. The chain employs TRBV18 and TRBJ2-1, with 8 nucleotides matching TRBD2. Germline CDR1 is KGHSH and CDR2 is LQKENI. The CDR3 sequence is 15 residues long.

This clonotype was seen only once. V gene TRBV2 combines with J gene TRBJ2-7; 9 bases match TRBD2. The CDR3 spans 14 residues. V lost 7 bases, J lost 2 bases, and 6 bases stayed unmatched. The germline V gene has CDR1 SNHLY and CDR2 FYNNEI. The CDR3 DNA reads TGTGCCAGCACTCCGACTAGCGGCCCCTACGAGCAGTACTTC. Protein: CASTPTSGPYEQYF.

The chain employs TRBV19 and TRBJ2-2; no firm D call. Trimming removed 6 bases at V and 7 bases at J, with 6 bases between. The CDR3 has 11 residues. The germline V gene encodes CDR1 LNHDA and CDR2 SQIVND (reference sequence). The CDR3 DNA is TGTGCCAGTAGAGAACACGGGGAGCTGTTTTTT. It codes for CASREHGELFF. Supplemented by reference TRBV19 and TRBJ2-2, the full variable domain reads DGGITQSPKYLFRKEGQNVTLSCEQNLNHDAMYWYRQDPGQGLRLIYYSQIVNDFQKGDIAEGYSVSREKKESFPLTVTSAQKNPTAFYLCASREHGELFFGEGSRLTVL.